This TCR beta chain emerged from a study of T-cell reconstitution after alpha-beta-depleted transplantation in children. Overall study findings and caveats: T cells produced anew were the main source of T-cell counts and diversity one year after transplant. Several hundred graft clones that had expanded were reportedly the source of alpha-beta T cells about two months after transplant. Some patients showed high day-60 TCRbeta diversity, which derived from surviving recipient T cells and thymic progenitors.

This clonotype was seen at least ten times. Antigen specificity is unknown. The CDR3 consists of 17 residues. In germline, CDR1 is SNHLY, CDR2 FYNNEI. The V end lost 4 bases, the J end lost 5 bases, and 18 bases lay between the germline ends. TCRbeta library construction was performed incorporating unique molecular identifiers. TCRdb processed the PCR reads anew with MiXCR; each CDR3 protein has one entry. In the table there are approximately 500,000 distinct CDR3 sequences, roughly a tenth of which are singletons. The sample consisted of PBMCs, taken before TCRalphabeta/CD19-depleted stem cell transplant. This TCR derives from a child aged 2-9 years with inherited bone marrow failure, due to receive a stem cell transplant. The chain carries TRBV2 and TRBJ1-6; possible D gene TRBD1, 5 bases. CDR3 coding DNA: TGTGCCAGCAGTGCTTTGAGGGGAGCCTTCCATAATTCACCCCTCCACTTT. Its translation is CASSALRGAFHNSPLHF.